This T cell receptor beta chain was identified during a study of T cell responses to AZD1222 COVID-19 vaccine. CDR3 size: 14 residues. Germline-derived CDR1 and CDR2 are MNHEY and SMNVEV (reference sequence). V lost 6 bases and J lost 6; bases outside the gene matches: 8. The assay was immunoSEQ multiplex PCR, and TCRdb's table has in-frame clones only and misses some. The sample contains around 110,000 clones, roughly nine tenths of which appear only once. The receptor comes from an adult who received the AZD1222 COVID-19 vaccine. This chain uses TRBV27 with TRBJ2-1; TRBD1 matches at 7 bases. This sample comprised peripheral blood, obtained 28 days after the second AZD1222 dose. This CDR3 reads CASRRPGQFNEQFF. The CDR3 coding sequence is TGTGCCAGCAGACGACCGGGACAGTTCAATGAGCAGTTCTTC.